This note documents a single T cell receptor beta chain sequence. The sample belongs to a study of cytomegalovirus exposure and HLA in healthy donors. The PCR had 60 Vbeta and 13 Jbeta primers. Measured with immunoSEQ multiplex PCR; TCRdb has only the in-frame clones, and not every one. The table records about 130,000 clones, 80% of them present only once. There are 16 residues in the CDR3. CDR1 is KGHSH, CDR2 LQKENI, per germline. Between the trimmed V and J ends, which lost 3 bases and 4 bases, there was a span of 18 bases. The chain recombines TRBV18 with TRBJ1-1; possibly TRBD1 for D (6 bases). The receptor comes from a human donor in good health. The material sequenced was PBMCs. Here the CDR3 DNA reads TGTGCCAGCTCACCTCAGAACAGGGTTGAGGGCACTGAAGCTTTCTTT. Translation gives CASSPQNRVEGTEAFF.